This T cell receptor (beta chain) was profiled in a study of blood T cell repertoires in COVID-19. The CDR3 contains 18 residues. V was clipped by 5 bases and J by 4 bases; unmatched bases: 9. The V gene's germline CDR1 is KGHDR and CDR2 SFDVKD. Clones were read by immunoSEQ multiplex PCR, and TCRdb kept only the in-frame ones, dropping some. The repertoire holds about 98,000 clones, with around 80% as singletons. The source material was peripheral blood. J is TRBJ2-1 and V is TRBV24-1; TRBD2 aligns across 14 bases. The sequence came from a man between 60 and 75 years old with active or convalescent COVID-19. The chain's CDR3 is CATSGNPGLAGAYNEQFF. The CDR3 nucleotides read TGTGCCACCAGTGGTAATCCGGGACTAGCGGGAGCTTACAATGAGCAGTTCTTC.